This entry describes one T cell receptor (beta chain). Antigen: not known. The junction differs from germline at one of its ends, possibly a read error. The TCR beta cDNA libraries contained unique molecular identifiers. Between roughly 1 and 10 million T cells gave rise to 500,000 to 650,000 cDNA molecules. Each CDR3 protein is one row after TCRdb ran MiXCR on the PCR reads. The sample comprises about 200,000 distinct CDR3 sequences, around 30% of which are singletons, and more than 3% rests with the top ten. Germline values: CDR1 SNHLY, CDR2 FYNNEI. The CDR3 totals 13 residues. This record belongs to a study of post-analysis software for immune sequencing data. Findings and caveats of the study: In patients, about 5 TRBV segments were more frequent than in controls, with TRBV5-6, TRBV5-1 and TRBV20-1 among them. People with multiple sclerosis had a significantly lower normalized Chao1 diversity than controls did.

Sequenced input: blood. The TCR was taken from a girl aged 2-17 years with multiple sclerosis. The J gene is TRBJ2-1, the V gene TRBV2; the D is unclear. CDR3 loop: CTSSTAPSHEQFF. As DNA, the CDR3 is TGTACCAGCTCAACTGCCCCATCCCATGAGCAGTTCTTC.